Listed below are T cell receptor beta chains from one sample, sequenced in a study of cytomegalovirus exposure and HLA in healthy donors. The data were produced by immunoSEQ multiplex PCR, yet TCRdb's version contains in-frame clones alone and is incomplete. The sample includes 150,000 to 180,000 clones, approximately 86% seen only once; the top ten take approximately 2.2%. Sample: PBMCs. The receptors were sampled from a human donor in good health. Each CDR3 is given with its conserved first and last residue. Each record gives: J gene, V gene, CDR3 protein.

J: TRBJ2-7; V: TRBV11-2; CDR3: CASSLRVVYEQYF
J: TRBJ1-1; V: TRBV28; CDR3: CASNPRGLTEAFF
J: TRBJ2-5; V: TRBV4-1; CDR3: CASRPSGREQETQYF
J: TRBJ2-5; V: TRBV18; CDR3: CASSSWTSGSQETQYF
J: TRBJ2-7; V: TRBV5-4; CDR3: CASSFGTSGSRSEQYF
J: TRBJ1-2; V: TRBV29-1; CDR3: CSVEDSRDSPYGYTF
J: TRBJ1-2; V: TRBV30; CDR3: CAWSVKDSANYGYTF
J: TRBJ1-2; V: TRBV18; CDR3: CASSPQGMFTGYTF
J: TRBJ2-2; V: TRBV28; CDR3: CASSRTSGSLNTGELFF
J: TRBJ1-5; V: TRBV27; CDR3: CASSLSSGGRSNQPQHF
J: TRBJ1-4; V: TRBV6-1; CDR3: CASSVQVTSTEKLFF